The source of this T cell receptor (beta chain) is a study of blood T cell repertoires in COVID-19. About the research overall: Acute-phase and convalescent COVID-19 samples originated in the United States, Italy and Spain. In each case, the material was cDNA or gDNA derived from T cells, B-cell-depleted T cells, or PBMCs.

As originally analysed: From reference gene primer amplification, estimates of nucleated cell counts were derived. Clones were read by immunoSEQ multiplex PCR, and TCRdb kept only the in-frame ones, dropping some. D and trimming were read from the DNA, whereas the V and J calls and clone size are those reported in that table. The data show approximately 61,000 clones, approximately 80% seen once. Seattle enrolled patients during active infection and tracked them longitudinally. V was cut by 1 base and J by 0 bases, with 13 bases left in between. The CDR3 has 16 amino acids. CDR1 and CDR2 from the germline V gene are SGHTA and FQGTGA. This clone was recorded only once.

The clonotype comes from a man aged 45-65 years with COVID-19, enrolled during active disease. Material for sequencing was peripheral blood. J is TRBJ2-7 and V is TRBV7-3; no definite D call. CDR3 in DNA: TGTGCCAGCAGCTTAATTCAGGCCTCGAGCTCCTACGAGCAGTACTTC. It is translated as CASSLIQASSSYEQYF. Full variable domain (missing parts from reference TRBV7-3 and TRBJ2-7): GAGVSQTPSNKVTEKGKYVELRCDPISGHTALYWYRQSLGQGPEFLIYFQGTGAADDSGLPNDRFFAVRPEGSVSTLKIQRTERGDSAVYLCASSLIQASSSYEQYFGPGTRLTVT.